This entry lists 16 T cell receptor beta chains sequenced from one sample in a study of blood T cell repertoires in COVID-19. Clones were sequenced by immunoSEQ multiplex PCR, and TCRdb holds only the in-frame ones, with some missing. The sample lists approximately 200,000 clones; roughly 84% were seen once. Sequenced input: PBMCs or T cells enriched from blood (not recorded which). Receptor source: a woman aged 25 to 45 who had recovered from COVID-19.

The table lists this clone with a few counts. V and J are TRBV2 and TRBJ2-5; TRBD2 matches 11 bases. CDR3 size: 17 residues. The J segment lost 0 bases and the V segment lost 5 bases, leaving 8 bases of the junction unmatched. Germline loops: CDR1 SNHLY, CDR2 FYNNEI. The CDR3 spells CASSWVSGGANQETQYF. DNA of the CDR3: TGTGCCAGCAGTTGGGTTAGCGGGGGGGCAAACCAAGAGACCCAGTACTTC.

The genes are TRBV18 and TRBJ1-2; 7 nucleotides line up with TRBD1. The CDR3 contains 15 residues. CDR1 is KGHSH and CDR2 is LQKENI in the germline V gene. Losses at the gene ends were 5 bases for V and 4 bases for J; bases not matched to a gene: 10. The CDR3 is CASSSDSTGTYGYTF. The CDR3 DNA follows: TGTGCCAGCTCATCCGACTCGACAGGGACCTATGGCTACACCTTC. Variable domain in full (rest from reference TRBV18 and TRBJ1-2): NAGVMQNPRHLVRRRGQEARLRCSPMKGHSHVYWYRQLPEEGLKFMVYLQKENIIDESGMPKERFSAEFPKEGPSILRIQQVVRGDSAAYFCASSSDSTGTYGYTFGSGTRLTVV.

The chain combines TRBV7-9 with TRBJ2-3; possibly TRBD1 for D (6 bases). The germline V gene has CDR1 SEHNR and CDR2 FQNEAQ (reference sequence). This CDR3 has 18 residues. The germline V and J ends were trimmed by 1 base and 4 bases, with 21 bases remaining between them. Here the CDR3 DNA reads TGTGCCAGCAGCTTAGAGAGAGGGGGTTCCCACAGGGCAGATACGCAGTATTTT. As protein: CASSLERGGSHRADTQYF.

This chain links TRBV6-2 or TRBV6-3 with TRBJ2-3, with 7 bases aligning to TRBD2. V gave up 1 base and J gave up 3 bases; unmatched junction bases: 7. The CDR3 length is 16 residues. Germline CDR1 reads MNHEY; CDR2 reads SVGEGT. The CDR3 sequence: CASSYFRRERTDTQYF. CDR3 DNA: TGTGCCAGCAGTTACTTCAGGCGGGAGAGAACAGATACGCAGTATTTT.

V gene TRBV27 combines with J gene TRBJ2-7; the match to TRBD2 covers 10 bases. The length of the CDR3 is 15 residues. Germline CDR1 MNHEY, CDR2 SMNVEV (reference sequence). V shed 6 bases and J 0 bases; nucleotides not matched to a gene: 5. The CDR3 coding sequence is TGTGCCAGCAGAACCGGGACTAGCGTCTCCTACGAGCAGTACTTC. Its protein is CASRTGTSVSYEQYF.

The chain recombines TRBV29-1 with TRBJ2-2, with TRBD2 identical over 10 bases. V gave up 7 bases and J gave up 3 bases; unmatched junction bases: 17. The CDR3 extends over 18 amino acids. Germline V lookup: CDR1 SQVTM, CDR2 ANQGSEA. This CDR3 reads CSASLSLSGRLDTGELFF. The CDR3 DNA reads TGCAGCGCGTCTCTGAGTCTTAGCGGGAGGTTGGACACCGGGGAGCTGTTTTTT.

The chain uses TRBV18 and TRBJ2-5; possible D gene TRBD1, 5 bases. The CDR3 contains 14 residues. Germline V gives CDR1 KGHSH, CDR2 LQKENI. With 3 bases removed from V and 2 bases from J, the gap between germline ends came to 10 bases. The CDR3 sequence is CASSPGRVQETQYF. The CDR3 coding sequence is TGTGCCAGCTCACCGGGCAGGGTACAAGAGACCCAGTACTTC.

This clone came up once. The V gene is TRBV19, the J gene TRBJ1-2; no firm D call. This CDR3 has 15 residues. V lost 3 bases and J lost 4, with 15 bases in between. Germline V gene data show CDR1 as LNHDA and CDR2 as SQIVND (reference sequence). The CDR3 DNA is TGTGCCAGTAGTATTGCCGAGCGAGGAGGCTATGGCTACACCTTC. Its protein is CASSIAERGGYGYTF. The whole variable domain, filled in from reference TRBV19 and TRBJ1-2, reads DGGITQSPKYLFRKEGQNVTLSCEQNLNHDAMYWYRQDPGQGLRLIYYSQIVNDFQKGDIAEGYSVSREKKESFPLTVTSAQKNPTAFYLCASSIAERGGYGYTFGSGTRLTVV.

V usage is TRBV6-1 and J usage is TRBJ2-1, with D perhaps matching TRBD2 (7 bases). CDR3 length equals 16 residues. Germline loops: CDR1 MNHNS, CDR2 SASEGT. Between the trimmed V and J ends, which lost 2 bases and 4 bases, there was a span of 15 bases. Here the CDR3 DNA reads TGTGCCAGCAGTGAAAATCGGGGGGCCGCGTACAATGAGCAGTTCTTC. It translates to CASSENRGAAYNEQFF.

This chain joins TRBV5-1 and TRBJ2-2, with D possibly matching TRBD1 (5 bases). The CDR3 has 14 residues. The germline V gene has CDR1 SGHRS and CDR2 YFSETQ. V was shortened by 2 bases and J by 1 base, with 6 bases between the two germline ends. For the CDR3, the DNA is TGCGCCAGCAGCTTCAGGGAGAACACCGGGGAGCTGTTTTTT. Amino acid sequence: CASSFRENTGELFF.

The genes are TRBV6-2 or TRBV6-3 and TRBJ1-5, with 7 bases that match TRBD1. The CDR3 runs 17 residues. Germline V CDR1 and CDR2: MNHEY, SVGEGT. Trimming at V came to 2 bases and at J to 0 bases, leaving 7 bases not matched to a gene. CDR3 loop: CASSYILGGSSNQPQHF. DNA for the CDR3: TGTGCCAGCAGTTACATATTAGGGGGCAGTAGCAATCAGCCCCAGCATTTT.

The rearrangement uses TRBV24-1 and TRBJ2-3; 13 bases align to TRBD2. CDR3 length equals 16 residues. Per germline, CDR1 KGHDR and CDR2 SFDVKD. With 4 bases clipped from V and 6 bases from J, the junction kept 6 bases outside the gene matches. DNA for the CDR3: TGTGCCACCAGTGAATTACTAGCGGGGGGGCTGGATACGCAGTATTTT. Its translation: CATSELLAGGLDTQYF.

The chain uses TRBV7-8 and TRBJ2-7; the D is unclear. Trimming stripped 5 bases from V and 5 bases from J, with 7 bases between. Germline assignment: CDR1 SGHVS and CDR2 FQNEAQ. The CDR3 loop spans 11 amino acids. CDR3: CASSPLNEQYF. The CDR3 bases are TGTGCCAGCAGCCCACTTAACGAGCAGTACTTC.

This chain uses TRBV25-1 with TRBJ2-1, with D maybe TRBD1 (6 bases). V lost 0 bases and J lost 6, with 18 bases in between. Germline loops: CDR1 MGHDK, CDR2 SYGVNS. CDR3 size: 17 residues. CDR3 residues: CASSEYAGDGYANEQFF. DNA of the CDR3: TGTGCCAGCAGTGAATATGCAGGGGACGGGTACGCCAATGAGCAGTTCTTC.

This sequence joins TRBV5-5 and TRBJ1-5, with D possibly being TRBD1 (5 bases). The CDR3 is made up of 14 amino acids. Between the trimmed V and J ends, which lost 7 bases and 2 bases, there was a span of 13 bases. Germline-derived CDR1 and CDR2 are SGHKS and YYEKEE (reference sequence). CDR3 nucleotides: TGTGCCAGCGGCCGGCAGGGCGGCAATCAGCCCCAGCATTTT. Translated, it gives CASGRQGGNQPQHF.

This clone was counted between two and nine times. The V and J genes are TRBV29-1 and TRBJ1-1, with a tentative D call TRBD1 (5 bases). Per germline, CDR1 SQVTM and CDR2 ANQGSEA. V was pared by 7 bases and J by 1 base, with 10 bases between. This CDR3 is 12 amino acids long. In DNA form, the CDR3 reads TGCAGCGAACAGGTCTCGAACACTGAAGCTTTCTTT. This codes for CSEQVSNTEAFF.